One T cell receptor (beta chain) is described in this entry. This record belongs to a study of blood T cell repertoires in COVID-19. TCRdb's copy holds only in-frame clones and misses some; the assay was immunoSEQ multiplex PCR. The sample yields fewer than 70,000 clones, roughly 84% seen once. CDR1 is SNHLY, CDR2 FYNNEI, per germline. Germline trimming cut 6 bases from V and 7 bases from J; bases unmatched to any gene: 8. The CDR3 is 15 residues long. The sequence derives from an older woman with acute or convalescent COVID-19. This chain links TRBV2 with TRBJ1-5, with 11 bases matching TRBD1. Sequenced material: peripheral blood. CDR3 sequence (DNA): TGTGCCAGCAGAGACGGGGACAGGGGGAACCAGCCCCAGCATTTT. This gives the protein CASRDGDRGNQPQHF.